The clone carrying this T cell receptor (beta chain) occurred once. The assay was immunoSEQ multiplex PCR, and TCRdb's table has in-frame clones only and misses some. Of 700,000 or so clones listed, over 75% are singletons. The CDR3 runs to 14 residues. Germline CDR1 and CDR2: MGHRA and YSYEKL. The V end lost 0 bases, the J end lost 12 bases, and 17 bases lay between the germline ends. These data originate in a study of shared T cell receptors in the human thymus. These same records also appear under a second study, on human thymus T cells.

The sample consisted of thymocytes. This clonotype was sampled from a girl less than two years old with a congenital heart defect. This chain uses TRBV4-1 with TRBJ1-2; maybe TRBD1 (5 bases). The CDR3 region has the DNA TGCGCCAGCAGCCAAGATCCTGACAATCGGGGGAACACCTTC. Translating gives CASSQDPDNRGNTF.